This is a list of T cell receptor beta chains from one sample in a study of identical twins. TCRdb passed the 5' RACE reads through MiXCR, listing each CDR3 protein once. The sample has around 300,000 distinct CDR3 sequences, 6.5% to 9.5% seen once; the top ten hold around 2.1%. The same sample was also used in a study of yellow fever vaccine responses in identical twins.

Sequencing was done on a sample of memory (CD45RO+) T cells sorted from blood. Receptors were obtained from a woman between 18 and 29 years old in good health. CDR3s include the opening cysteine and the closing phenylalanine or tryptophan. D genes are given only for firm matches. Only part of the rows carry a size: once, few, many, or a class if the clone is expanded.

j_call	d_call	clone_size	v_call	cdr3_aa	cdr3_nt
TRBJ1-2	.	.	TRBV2	CASSEGRFYGYTF	TGTGCCAGCAGTGAAGGACGGTTCTATGGCTACACCTTC
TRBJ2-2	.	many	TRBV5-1	CASSSVFSGSSGELFF	TGCGCCAGCAGCAGCGTCTTCTCCGGTTCCAGCGGGGAGCTGTTTTTT
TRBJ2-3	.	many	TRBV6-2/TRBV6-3	CASSKGWWTDTQYF	TGTGCCAGCAGTAAGGGGTGGTGGACAGATACGCAGTATTTT
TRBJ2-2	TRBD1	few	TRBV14	CASSQGVGQGGSTGELFF	TGTGCCAGCAGCCAAGGGGTTGGACAGGGGGGCAGCACCGGGGAGCTGTTTTTT
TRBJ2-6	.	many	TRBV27	CASTSGSLSGANVLTF	TGTGCCAGCACCTCCGGGAGCCTCTCTGGGGCCAACGTCCTGACTTTC
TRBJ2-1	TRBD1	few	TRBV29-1	CSVDTGDRGPDEQFF	TGCAGCGTTGATACCGGGGACAGGGGGCCCGATGAGCAGTTCTTC
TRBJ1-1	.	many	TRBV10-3	CASQTGRMNTEAFF	TGTGCCTCCCAGACAGGTCGAATGAACACTGAAGCTTTCTTT
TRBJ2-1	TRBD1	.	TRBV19	CASSAPGGYEQFF	TGTGCCTCCTCAGCCCCAGGGGGCTATGAGCAGTTCTTC
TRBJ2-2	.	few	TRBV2	CASSEARSKGGELFF	TGTGCCAGCAGTGAGGCAAGGTCCAAAGGCGGGGAGCTGTTTTTT
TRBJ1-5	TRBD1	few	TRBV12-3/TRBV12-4	CATSTGGPNQPQHF	TGTGCCACCTCGACAGGGGGGCCCAATCAGCCCCAGCATTTT
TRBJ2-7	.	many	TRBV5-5	CASSLFLRDSYEQYF	TGTGCCAGCAGCTTGTTCTTACGGGACTCGTACGAGCAGTACTTC
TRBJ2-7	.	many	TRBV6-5	CASSHGGEQYF	TGTGCCAGCAGTCACGGCGGCGAGCAGTACTTC
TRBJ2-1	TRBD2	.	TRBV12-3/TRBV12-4	CASNIRTSGGGGEQFF	TGTGCCAGCAACATCCGGACTAGCGGGGGGGGTGGTGAGCAGTTCTTC
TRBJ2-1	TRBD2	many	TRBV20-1	CSANPGGPYNEQFF	TGCAGTGCTAACCCGGGGGGGCCCTACAATGAGCAGTTCTTC
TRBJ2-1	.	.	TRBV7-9	CASSFSGTRAHNEQFF	TGTGCCAGCAGCTTTAGCGGTACCCGCGCGCACAATGAGCAGTTCTTC
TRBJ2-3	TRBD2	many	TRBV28	CASSYKIGEGKVYTQYF	TGTGCCAGCAGCTATAAGATCGGGGAGGGGAAGGTCTATACGCAGTATTTT
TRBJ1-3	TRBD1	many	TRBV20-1	CSASPGGSGNTIYF	TGCAGTGCTAGCCCAGGGGGTTCTGGAAACACCATATATTTT
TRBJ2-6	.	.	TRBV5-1	CASSLLEAGANVLTF	TGCGCCAGCAGCTTACTGGAAGCTGGGGCCAACGTCCTGACTTTC
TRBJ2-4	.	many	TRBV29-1	CSVDLGPAKNIQYF	TGCAGCGTTGATCTGGGGCCGGCCAAAAACATTCAGTACTTC
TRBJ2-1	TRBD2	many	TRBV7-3	CASRSSGRSSYNEQFF	TGTGCCAGCAGGAGTAGCGGGAGAAGCTCCTACAATGAGCAGTTCTTC